This T cell receptor (beta chain) was captured by sequencing in a study of cytomegalovirus exposure and HLA in healthy donors. About the research overall: The roughly 120 validation repertoires were reported in a later analysis to have been generated on the same platform as the roughly 680 first-cohort repertoires. Study-level points and caveats: The study recorded 150 to 200 TCR beta chains that were cytomegalovirus-associated. According to a subsequent analysis, TCR clusters from the first cohort were inclined to appear together in the 120 validation repertoires. Most TCRs appeared rarely, but some public TCRs recurred in many donors.

The table came from immunoSEQ multiplex PCR; TCRdb's copy has only in-frame clones and leaves some out. The profile shows 130,000 to 150,000 clones, 80% to 90% of them singletons. A note on this clone: As yet, its antigen is unknown.

The receptor was derived from a woman aged 25 to 39 in good health and CMV-seropositive. The material sequenced was PBMCs.

The CDR3 reads CASGVDRDHTQYF. CDR3 sequence (DNA): TGTGCTAGTGGCGTCGACAGGGACCATACGCAGTATTTT. The chain recombines TRBV12-5 with TRBJ2-3, with TRBD1 matching over 7 bases. This CDR3 has 13 amino acids. Trimming cost V 6 bases and J 7 bases; bases outside gene matches: 7. CDR1 and CDR2 from the germline V gene are LGHNT and FRNRAP.